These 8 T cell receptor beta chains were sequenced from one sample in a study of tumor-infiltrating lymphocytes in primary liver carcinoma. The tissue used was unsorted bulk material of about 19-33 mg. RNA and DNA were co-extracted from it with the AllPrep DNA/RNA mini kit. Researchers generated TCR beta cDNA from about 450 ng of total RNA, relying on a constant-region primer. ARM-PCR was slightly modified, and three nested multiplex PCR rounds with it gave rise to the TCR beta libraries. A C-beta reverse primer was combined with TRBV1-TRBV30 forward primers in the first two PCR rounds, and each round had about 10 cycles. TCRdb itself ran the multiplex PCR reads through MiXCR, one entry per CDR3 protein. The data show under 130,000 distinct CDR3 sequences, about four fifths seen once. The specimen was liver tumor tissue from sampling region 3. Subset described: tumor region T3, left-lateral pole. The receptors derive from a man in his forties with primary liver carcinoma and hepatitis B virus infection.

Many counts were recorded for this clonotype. The DNA for the CDR3 is TGTGCCAGCAGTGGGACAAGCGATGAGCAGTTCTTC. It codes for CASSGTSDEQFF. This chain connects TRBV28 to TRBJ2-1; D perhaps matches TRBD1 (6 bases). In germline, CDR1 is MDHEN, CDR2 SYDVKM. The CDR3 spans 12 residues. V shed 5 bases and J shed 8 bases, with 10 bases lying between them. Drawing the rest from reference TRBV28 and TRBJ2-1, the complete variable domain is DVKVTQSSRYLVKRTGEKVFLECVQDMDHENMFWYRQDPGLGLRLIYFSYDVKMKEKGDIPEGYSVSREKKERFSLILESASTNQTSMYLCASSGTSDEQFFGPGTRLTVL.

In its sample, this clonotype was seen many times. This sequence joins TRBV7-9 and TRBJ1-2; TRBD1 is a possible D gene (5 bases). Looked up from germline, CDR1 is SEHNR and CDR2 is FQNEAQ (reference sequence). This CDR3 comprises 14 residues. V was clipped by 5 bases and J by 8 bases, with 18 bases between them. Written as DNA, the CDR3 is TGTGCCAGCAGCCAAGCTGGGGGGTATGAAGGCTACACCTTC. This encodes CASSQAGGYEGYTF.

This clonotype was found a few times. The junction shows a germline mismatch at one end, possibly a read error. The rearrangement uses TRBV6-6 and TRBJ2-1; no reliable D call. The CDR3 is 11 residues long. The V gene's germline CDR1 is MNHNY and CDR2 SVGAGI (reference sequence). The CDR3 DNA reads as TGTGTCAGCTCGAGTCGAGATGAGCAGTTCTTC. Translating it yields CVSSSRDEQFF.

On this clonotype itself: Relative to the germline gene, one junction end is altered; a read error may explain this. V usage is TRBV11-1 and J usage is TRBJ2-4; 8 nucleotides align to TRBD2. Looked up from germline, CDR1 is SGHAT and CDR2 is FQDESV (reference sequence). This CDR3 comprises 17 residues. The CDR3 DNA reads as TGCGCTAGCAGCTTTCCCGGCATTAGCGGGACCAAAAACATTCAGTACTTC. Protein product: CASSFPGISGTKNIQYF.

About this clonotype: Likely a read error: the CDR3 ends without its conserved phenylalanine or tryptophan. In DNA, the CDR3 is TGTGCCAGCAGTTTAGAATGGTGGGAGGGGGTAAGATGCGAGCAGTACTTA. This codes for CASSLEWWEGVRCEQYL. The chain is built from TRBV12-3 or TRBV12-4 and TRBJ2-7; TRBD2 is a possible D gene (7 bases). The V end was cut by 1 base, the J end by 6 bases, with 22 bases between. The CDR3 length is 17 residues.

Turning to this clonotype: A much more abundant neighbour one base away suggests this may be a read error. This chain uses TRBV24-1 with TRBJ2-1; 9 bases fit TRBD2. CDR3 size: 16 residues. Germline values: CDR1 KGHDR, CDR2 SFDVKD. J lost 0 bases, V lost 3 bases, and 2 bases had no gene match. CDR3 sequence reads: CATSDPSGISYNEQFF. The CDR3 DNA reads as TGTGCCACCAGTGATCCTAGCGGGATCTCCTACAATGAGCAGTTCTTC.

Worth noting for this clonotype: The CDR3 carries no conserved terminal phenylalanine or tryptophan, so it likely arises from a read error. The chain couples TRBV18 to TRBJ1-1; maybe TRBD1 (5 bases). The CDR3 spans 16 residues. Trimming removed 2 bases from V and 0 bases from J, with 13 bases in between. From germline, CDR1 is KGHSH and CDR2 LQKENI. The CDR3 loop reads CASSPTRDSLNTEAFS. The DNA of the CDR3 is TGTGCCAGCTCACCAACCCGCGACAGTCTGAACACTGAAGCTTTCTCT.

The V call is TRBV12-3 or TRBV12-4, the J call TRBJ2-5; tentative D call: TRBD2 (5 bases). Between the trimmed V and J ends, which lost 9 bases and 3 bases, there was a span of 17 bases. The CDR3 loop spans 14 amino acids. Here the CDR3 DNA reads TGTGCCAGTTGTCCCGTCGGGGTTGAAGAGACCCAGTACTTC. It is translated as CASCPVGVEETQYF.